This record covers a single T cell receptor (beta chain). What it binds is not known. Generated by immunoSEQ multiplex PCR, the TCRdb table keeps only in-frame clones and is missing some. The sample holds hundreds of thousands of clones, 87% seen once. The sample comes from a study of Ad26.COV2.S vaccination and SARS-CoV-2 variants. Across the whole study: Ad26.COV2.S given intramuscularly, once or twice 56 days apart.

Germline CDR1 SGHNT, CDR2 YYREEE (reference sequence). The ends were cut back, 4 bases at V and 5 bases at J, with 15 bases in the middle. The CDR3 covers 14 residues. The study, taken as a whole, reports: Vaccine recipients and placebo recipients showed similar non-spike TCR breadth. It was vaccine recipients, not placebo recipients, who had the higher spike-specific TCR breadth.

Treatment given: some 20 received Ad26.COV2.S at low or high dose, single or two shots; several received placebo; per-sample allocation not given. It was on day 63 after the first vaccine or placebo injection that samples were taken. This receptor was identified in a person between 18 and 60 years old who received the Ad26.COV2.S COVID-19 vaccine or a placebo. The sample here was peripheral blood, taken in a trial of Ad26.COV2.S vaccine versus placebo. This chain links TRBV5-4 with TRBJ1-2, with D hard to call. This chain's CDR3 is CASSLWGIDYGYTF. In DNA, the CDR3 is TGTGCCAGCAGCCTGTGGGGTATCGATTATGGCTACACCTTC.